The 30 T cell receptor beta chains presented below share a single source sample, sequenced in a study of T cells in localized non-small cell lung cancer. Sequenced by immunoSEQ multiplex PCR; TCRdb stores in-frame clones only, minus some. The sample contains roughly 30,000 clones, 88% of which appear only once. This material consisted of peripheral blood, taken before any cancer treatment. All receptors derive from a woman aged 40-69 years with stage I lung adenocarcinoma.

To note about this clone: This specimen includes other DNA sequences encoding the same CDR3. V usage is TRBV5-8 and J usage is TRBJ1-6; the match to TRBD1 covers 8 bases. Germline CDR1 and CDR2: SGHTS and YDEGEE. Losses at the gene ends were 4 bases for V and 0 bases for J; bases not matched to a gene: 3. The CDR3 extends over 16 amino acids. CDR3 sequence: CASSADRGSYNSPLHF. In DNA form, the CDR3 reads TGTGCCAGCAGCGCCGACAGGGGCTCCTATAATTCACCCCTCCACTTT.

The chain is built from TRBV9 and TRBJ2-1; D may be TRBD2 (6 bases). The CDR3 runs 11 residues. V was cut by 4 bases and J by 10 bases, with 9 bases left in between. Germline V gene sequence: CDR1 SGDLS, CDR2 YYNGEE. CDR3 sequence (DNA): TGTGCCAGCAGCTCTGCGGGGGAGCAGTTCTTC. Protein: CASSSAGEQFF.

V and J are TRBV7-8 and TRBJ2-7; D may be TRBD1 or TRBD2 (5 bases each). Trimming shortened V by 0 bases and J by 3 bases, and 18 bases separated the two germline ends. Germline CDR1 and CDR2: SGHVS and FQNEAQ. This CDR3 has 17 amino acids. Here the CDR3 reads CASSLAWARERVYEQYF. CDR3 DNA: TGTGCCAGCAGCTTAGCGTGGGCCAGGGAGCGTGTCTACGAGCAGTACTTC. Full variable domain (rest looked up from reference TRBV7-8 and TRBJ2-7): GAGVSQSPRYKVAKRGQDVALRCDPISGHVSLFWYQQALGQGPEFLTYFQNEAQLDKSGLPSDRFFAERPEGSVSTLKIQRTQQEDSAVYLCASSLAWARERVYEQYFGPGTRLTVT.

By proportion, this clone is medium-sized. J is TRBJ1-3 and V is TRBV11-2, with 7 bases lining up with TRBD1. The CDR3 has 15 residues. The trim removed 2 bases at V and 4 bases at J, leaving 5 bases unmatched. Germline V lookup: CDR1 SGHAT, CDR2 FQNNGV. CDR3 nucleotide sequence: TGTGCCAGCAGCTTACGGGCAGGGGGAGGAAACACCATATATTTT. Protein sequence: CASSLRAGGGNTIYF.

The chain couples TRBV9 to TRBJ2-1; the D is unclear. CDR1 and CDR2 (germline): SGDLS, YYNGEE. With 4 bases removed from V and 6 bases from J, the gap between germline ends came to 14 bases. The CDR3 length is 14 residues. This CDR3 is CASSSLSKANEQFF. CDR3 DNA: TGTGCCAGCAGCTCACTCAGTAAGGCCAATGAGCAGTTCTTC.

The chain couples TRBV2 to TRBJ1-5; D uncertain. The CDR3 contains 13 residues. The germline V gene has CDR1 SNHLY and CDR2 FYNNEI. V lost 8 bases to trimming and J lost 4 bases, with 12 bases between them. The CDR3 spells CASLTEQNQPQHF. CDR3 DNA: TGTGCCAGCCTCACCGAACAGAATCAGCCCCAGCATTTT.

This chain connects TRBV4-3 to TRBJ1-2; D ambiguous. The germline V gene encodes CDR1 LGHNA and CDR2 YSLEER. Trimming took 4 bases from V and 4 from J, leaving 16 bases between them. CDR3 length: 15 amino acids. CDR3 sequence reads: CASSPSRGWTYGYTF. In nucleotides, the CDR3 is TGCGCCAGCAGCCCCTCTCGTGGGTGGACCTATGGCTACACCTTC.

This chain uses TRBV5-5 with TRBJ1-4; D uncertain. V gave up 0 bases and J gave up 2 bases, with 11 bases separating them. The V gene's germline CDR1 is SGHKS and CDR2 YYEKEE (reference sequence). CDR3 length: 16 residues. CDR3 DNA sequence: TGTGCCAGCAGCTTGGGAGTAGGTCCGACTAATGAAAAACTGTTTTTT. It is translated as CASSLGVGPTNEKLFF.

This chain uses TRBV13 with TRBJ2-2, with 7 bases lining up with TRBD1. Germline CDR1 reads PRHDT; CDR2 reads FYEKMQ (reference sequence). J gave up 4 bases and V 5 bases, and 13 bases lay outside the gene matches. The CDR3 loop spans 17 amino acids. CDR3 sequence reads: CASSPTTGFAITGELFF. CDR3 in DNA: TGTGCCAGCAGCCCCACGACAGGGTTTGCCATCACCGGGGAGCTGTTTTTT. Filled out from reference TRBV13 and TRBJ2-2, the complete variable domain reads AAGVIQSPRHLIKEKRETATLKCYPIPRHDTVYWYQQGPGQDPQFLISFYEKMQSDKGSIPDRFSAQQFSDYHSELNMSSLELGDSALYFCASSPTTGFAITGELFFGEGSRLTVL.

The V call is TRBV7-9, the J call TRBJ1-6; D gene unclear. V was trimmed by 6 bases and J by 7 bases, leaving 7 bases between them. The CDR3 covers 12 residues. Looked up from germline, CDR1 is SEHNR and CDR2 is FQNEAQ (reference sequence). The CDR3 coding sequence is TGTGCCAGCAGTTACAGCAATTCACCCCTCCACTTT. It translates to CASSYSNSPLHF. Supplemented by reference TRBV7-9 and TRBJ1-6, the full variable domain reads DTGVSQNPRHKITKRGQNVTFRCDPISEHNRLYWYRQTLGQGPEFLTYFQNEAQLEKSRLLSDRFSAERPKGSFSTLEIQRTEQGDSAMYLCASSYSNSPLHFGNGTRLTVT.

This clone was seen only once. The chain combines TRBV7-8 with TRBJ2-3, with 13 bases matching TRBD2. The trim removed 5 bases at V and 5 bases at J, leaving 4 bases unmatched. This CDR3 comprises 15 residues. Germline V gene sequence: CDR1 SGHVS, CDR2 FQNEAQ. The CDR3: CASSGLAGVLDTQYF. The CDR3 bases are TGTGCCAGCAGCGGACTAGCGGGGGTTTTAGATACGCAGTATTTT.

The chain links TRBV5-8 to TRBJ2-3; TRBD1 matches at 10 bases. V trimming: 0 bases; J trimming: 3 bases; junction bases outside the gene matches: 4. Germline-derived CDR1 and CDR2 are SGHTS and YDEGEE. This CDR3 is 16 amino acids long. CDR3 bases: TGTGCCAGCAGCTTGGCCTTGGGACAGGGGACAGATACGCAGTATTTT. Protein sequence: CASSLALGQGTDTQYF.

This clone was observed a single time. The chain is built from TRBV27 and TRBJ2-1; 9 bases fit TRBD2. The CDR3 totals 14 residues. Trimming removed 2 bases from V and 10 bases from J; junction bases left unmatched: 6. Germline-derived CDR1 and CDR2 are MNHEY and SMNVEV (reference sequence). DNA of the CDR3: TGTGCCAGCAGTTTAGCGGGGGGGATAGACGAGCAGTTCTTC. The encoded protein is CASSLAGGIDEQFF.

This clone was picked up one time. The genes are TRBV18 and TRBJ1-2, with D unclear. This CDR3 spans 14 amino acids. V lost 2 bases and J lost 5, with 12 bases in between. The germline CDR1 and CDR2 sequences are KGHSH and LQKENI. The CDR3 loop reads CASSPRSGGYGYTF. As DNA, the CDR3 is TGTGCCAGCTCACCAAGGTCAGGCGGGTATGGCTACACCTTC.

The chain uses TRBV27 and TRBJ2-7; D ambiguous. V shed 6 bases and J shed 3 bases, with 18 bases lying between them. The CDR3 spans 15 residues. CDR1 and CDR2 from the germline V gene are MNHEY and SMNVEV (reference sequence). The CDR3 DNA reads as TGTGCCAGCAGCCGCCGGGCGAACGGCGACTACGAGCAGTACTTC. Amino acids: CASSRRANGDYEQYF.

This rearrangement joins TRBV6-6 to TRBJ2-1; possible D gene TRBD2, 5 bases. The CDR3 totals 14 residues. Germline CDR1 and CDR2: MNHNY and SVGAGI (reference sequence). Trimming shortened V by 2 bases and J by 15 bases, and 20 bases separated the two germline ends. The DNA for the CDR3 is TGTGCCAGCAGTTACGACGGGATCGAAGAATGGCTGTTCTTC. Amino acids: CASSYDGIEEWLFF.

V is TRBV7-9 and J is TRBJ2-3; 8 bases are shared with TRBD1. CDR3 length equals 14 residues. CDR1 and CDR2 from the germline V gene are SEHNR and FQNEAQ (reference sequence). Trimming removed 9 bases from V and 5 bases from J; junction bases left unmatched: 10. The CDR3 spells CASRGQVVGDTQYF. The CDR3 DNA follows: TGTGCCAGTAGGGGACAGGTCGTTGGAGATACGCAGTATTTT.

The chain carries TRBV27 and TRBJ2-1, with 7 bases matching TRBD1. The CDR3 spans 18 residues. Looked up from germline, CDR1 is MNHEY and CDR2 is SMNVEV (reference sequence). V dropped 3 bases and J dropped 6; count of bases not matched to a gene: 17. The CDR3 DNA sequence: TGTGCCAGCAGTTTGGCCGCCGGACAGGTCCGTCCCACCAATGAGCAGTTCTTC. This sequence encodes CASSLAAGQVRPTNEQFF.

In its sample, this clone was seen a few times. The V call is TRBV5-6, the J call TRBJ1-5; TRBD1 is a possible D gene (6 bases). In germline, CDR1 is SGHDT, CDR2 YYEEEE. V lost 3 bases to trimming and J lost 3 bases, with 13 bases between them. This CDR3 is built from 15 residues. CDR3 nucleotides: TGTGCCAGCAGCTATACAGGGAACGACAATCAGCCCCAGCATTTT. Translating it yields CASSYTGNDNQPQHF.

By proportion, this clone is large. This chain joins TRBV9 and TRBJ1-3; D may be TRBD1 (6 bases). The CDR3 consists of 14 residues. Germline lookup yields CDR1 SGDLS and CDR2 YYNGEE. The V and J ends lost 0 bases and 4 bases respectively, with 8 bases between them. Here the CDR3 DNA reads TGTGCCAGCAGCGTAGGGGGGCACGGAAACACCATATATTTT. Amino acid sequence: CASSVGGHGNTIYF.

The V and J genes are TRBV7-2 and TRBJ1-2, with D tentatively TRBD1 (5 bases). Germline loops: CDR1 SGHTA, CDR2 FQGNSA. V lost 5 bases and J lost 4, with 20 bases in between. The CDR3 length is 16 residues. CDR3 sequence: CASSPESRQGVYGYTF. For the CDR3, the DNA is TGTGCCAGCAGCCCTGAGTCCAGGCAGGGCGTCTATGGCTACACCTTC.

Worth noting for this clone: Other DNA sequences within the sample encode an identical CDR3. This chain links TRBV27 with TRBJ2-2, with D unclear. Trimming shortened V by 3 bases and J by 5 bases, and 7 bases separated the two germline ends. This CDR3 has 13 residues. Germline V gene sequence: CDR1 MNHEY, CDR2 SMNVEV (reference sequence). CDR3 coding DNA: TGTGCCAGCAGTTTTTTTAATACCGGGGAGCTGTTTTTT. This sequence encodes CASSFFNTGELFF.

The gene calls are TRBV2 and TRBJ2-1; D is possibly TRBD2 (6 bases). There are 13 residues in the CDR3. The V end was cut by 8 bases, the J end by 0 bases, with 8 bases between. From germline, CDR1 is SNHLY and CDR2 FYNNEI. CDR3 coding DNA: TGTGCCAGCCTCGGGAGCTCCTACAATGAGCAGTTCTTC. Translated: CASLGSSYNEQFF.

V usage is TRBV7-2 and J usage is TRBJ1-2; D not certain. With 5 bases removed from V and 4 bases from J, the gap between germline ends came to 11 bases. CDR1 SGHTA and CDR2 FQGNSA come from the germline V gene. The CDR3 has 13 residues. The CDR3 DNA sequence: TGTGCCAGCAGCGATGGACCCCTCTATGGCTACACCTTC. It encodes CASSDGPLYGYTF.

The V and J genes are TRBV18 and TRBJ1-1; 9 nucleotides align to TRBD1. Trimming at V came to 3 bases and at J to 0 bases, leaving 20 bases not matched to a gene. Germline CDR1 KGHSH, CDR2 LQKENI. The CDR3 spans 21 residues. CDR3 region: CASSPIATWDREPDMNTEAFF. The CDR3 DNA sequence: TGTGCCAGCTCACCGATCGCTACATGGGACAGGGAACCGGACATGAACACTGAAGCTTTCTTT.

The gene calls are TRBV6-1 and TRBJ2-7; D may be TRBD1 (5 bases). The CDR3 runs to 15 residues. The V end lost 3 bases, the J end lost 4 bases, and 16 bases lay between the germline ends. Germline values: CDR1 MNHNS, CDR2 SASEGT. The CDR3: CASSESTGTAYEQYF. CDR3 sequence (DNA): TGTGCCAGCAGTGAGTCCACAGGTACGGCGTACGAGCAGTACTTC.

V gene TRBV27 combines with J gene TRBJ2-7, with 7 bases fitting TRBD2. The V gene end was trimmed by 4 bases and the J gene end by 0 bases; junction bases not matched to a gene: 9. Germline-derived CDR1 and CDR2 are MNHEY and SMNVEV (reference sequence). This CDR3 comprises 16 residues. This CDR3 reads CASSSRGGRGSYEQYF. The CDR3 nucleotides read TGTGCCAGCAGTTCCCGCGGGGGACGGGGCTCCTACGAGCAGTACTTC.

The DNA of the CDR3 is TGTGCCAGCAGCTTAGCGCATGCGGGGATCTCCTACAATGAGCAGTTCTTC. Protein: CASSLAHAGISYNEQFF. This chain connects TRBV7-9 to TRBJ2-1; D possibly corresponds to TRBD2 (6 bases). The CDR3 totals 17 residues. V lost 0 bases to trimming and J lost 0 bases, with 12 bases between them. The germline V gene has CDR1 SEHNR and CDR2 FQNEAQ (reference sequence).

The CDR3 spells CASSLGTSGEDTQYF. In nucleotides, the CDR3 is TGTGCCAGCAGCTTAGGGACTAGCGGGGAGGATACGCAGTATTTT. The chain carries TRBV7-2 and TRBJ2-3; 12 bases are shared with TRBD2. With V trimmed by 1 base and J by 6 bases, 2 bases remained unmatched. The CDR3 has 15 residues. Looked up from germline, CDR1 is SGHTA and CDR2 is FQGNSA.

V gene TRBV10-3 combines with J gene TRBJ1-4; D remains unclear. Germline loops: CDR1 ENHRY, CDR2 SYGVKD. There are 14 residues in the CDR3. Trimming took off 3 bases at V and 8 bases at J, with 13 bases between the two ends. The CDR3 loop is CAISEGRPGEKLFF. DNA of the CDR3: TGTGCCATCAGTGAAGGGCGGCCGGGGGAAAAACTGTTTTTT.